These 3 T cell receptor beta chains came from one sample sequenced in a study of blood T cell repertoires in COVID-19. Data came from immunoSEQ multiplex PCR; TCRdb stores just in-frame clones and leaves some out. Of some 390,000 clones listed, 85% to 90% are singletons. Sequenced sample: peripheral blood. The receptors originated from a human donor in a cohort sampled during active COVID-19.

The chain couples TRBV10-3 to TRBJ1-5, with D perhaps TRBD1 (5 bases). This CDR3 contains 13 residues. Germline CDR1 is ENHRY and CDR2 is SYGVKD. The germline V and J ends were trimmed by 2 bases and 7 bases, with 9 bases remaining between them. DNA of the CDR3: TGTGCCATCAGTGAGACCCCAGGGCAGCCCCAGCATTTT. The encoded protein is CAISETPGQPQHF.

With respect to this clone: Other nucleotide sequences from this sample produce the same CDR3. The genes are TRBV19 and TRBJ1-2, with 7 bases identical to TRBD1. The V gene's germline CDR1 is LNHDA and CDR2 SQIVND (reference sequence). The CDR3 covers 14 residues. V was clipped by 3 bases and J by 2 bases; unmatched bases: 3. The CDR3 DNA is TGTGCCAGTAGTATGACAGGGCCCAACTATGGCTACACCTTC. This gives the protein CASSMTGPNYGYTF.

The DNA for the CDR3 is TGTGCCAGCAGTTTAGTCGGCGGCCTAGAGACCCAGTACTTC. Amino acid sequence: CASSLVGGLETQYF. The genes are TRBV27 and TRBJ2-5; no clear D. CDR1 and CDR2 from the germline V gene are MNHEY and SMNVEV (reference sequence). V lost 2 bases, J lost 4 bases, and 11 bases lay in between. The CDR3 consists of 14 residues.